A selection of T cell receptor beta chains follows, all from one sample in a study of T cells in Graves' hyperthyroidism and ophthalmopathy. MiXCR was run by TCRdb on the multiplex PCR reads, yielding one entry per CDR3 protein. The sample holds about 720,000 distinct CDR3 sequences, roughly 17% seen once. The specimen sequenced was blood. Receptor source: a man between 18 and 35 years old with Graves' hyperthyroidism. Both conserved end residues are part of each CDR3. A D gene is named only where the DNA matches it firmly. Expanded clones are given a class, and other clones once, few, many or no size at all.

V gene	J gene	clone size	D gene	CDR3 protein	CDR3 DNA
TRBV7-2	TRBJ2-7	many	NA	CASSLNGAVHEQYF	TGTGCCAGCAGCTTAAACGGGGCAGTCCACGAGCAGTACTTC
TRBV25-1	TRBJ1-3	few	NA	CASSLNGVGNTIYF	TGTGCCAGCAGTCTGAATGGGGTCGGAAACACCATATATTTT
TRBV29-1	TRBJ2-3	few	NA	CSVEELGSSTDTQYF	TGCAGCGTTGAAGAACTGGGTTCTAGCACAGATACGCAGTATTTT
TRBV9	TRBJ1-5	few	NA	CASSPGAGLGAQHF	TGTGCCAGCAGCCCAGGGGCCGGTCTCGGGGCCCAGCATTTT
TRBV7-2	TRBJ2-3	many	NA	CASSLNRDSTDTQYF	TGTGCCAGCAGCTTAAACAGGGATAGCACAGATACGCAGTATTTT
TRBV6-1	TRBJ2-5	few	NA	CASNNWGRTAETQYF	TGTGCCAGCAATAATTGGGGCAGGACGGCCGAGACCCAGTACTTC
TRBV20-1	TRBJ2-7	NA	NA	CSARDRAGSVYEQYF	TGCAGTGCTAGAGATAGGGCAGGGAGTGTGTACGAGCAGTACTTC
TRBV27	TRBJ2-7	many	TRBD1	CASSSRQGARDEQYF	TGTGCCAGCAGTTCCCGACAGGGGGCTAGGGACGAGCAGTACTTC
TRBV7-2	TRBJ2-1	NA	TRBD2	CATLPILAGGAGEQFF	TGTGCCACCCTACCGATACTAGCGGGAGGGGCGGGGGAGCAGTTCTTC
TRBV5-5	TRBJ2-5	many	NA	CASRPGFKGTQYF	TGTGCCAGCAGACCGGGCTTCAAGGGGACCCAGTACTTC
TRBV7-8	TRBJ2-3	many	TRBD2	CASSLGGGSSADTQYF	TGTGCCAGCAGCTTAGGTGGCGGGAGTTCTGCAGATACGCAGTATTTT
TRBV2	TRBJ2-7	NA	NA	CASSRIWGDEQYF	TGTGCCAGCAGCCGAATTTGGGGAGACGAGCAGTACTTC
TRBV10-3	TRBJ1-1	many	TRBD1	CAISPGQGRGTEAFF	TGTGCCATCAGTCCTGGACAGGGGAGAGGGACTGAAGCTTTCTTT
TRBV20-1	TRBJ2-3	many	TRBD2	CSASGRAVDTQYF	TGCAGTGCTAGCGGGAGGGCCGTAGATACGCAGTATTTT
TRBV5-8	TRBJ2-3	many	TRBD2	CASRLGLAVSTDTQYF	TGTGCCAGCAGGCTGGGACTAGCGGTTAGCACAGATACGCAGTATTTT
TRBV25-1	TRBJ2-3	NA	NA	CASSEFAEHTQYF	TGTGCCAGCAGTGAATTTGCCGAGCATACGCAGTATTTT
TRBV7-2	TRBJ1-5	NA	NA	CASSLGIRTAVNQPQHF	TGTGCCAGCAGCTTAGGTATCAGAACAGCAGTCAATCAGCCCCAGCATTTT
TRBV7-3	TRBJ2-3	NA	NA	CASSLTSRGTDTQYF	TGTGCCAGCAGCTTAACGAGTAGGGGAACAGATACGCAGTATTTT
TRBV30	TRBJ2-7	NA	NA	CACADAYEQYF	TGTGCCTGCGCTGATGCCTACGAGCAGTACTTC
TRBV6-1	TRBJ2-7	many	NA	CASNKGLTYEQYF	TGTGCCAGCAACAAGGGCCTCACATACGAGCAGTACTTC
TRBV20-1	TRBJ2-1	many	TRBD2	CSALGTSGRSNEQFF	TGCAGTGCGCTTGGGACTAGCGGGAGATCCAATGAGCAGTTCTTC
TRBV19	TRBJ1-5	few	NA	CASSIGSARGNQPQHF	TGTGCCAGTAGTATAGGTTCAGCCCGGGGGAATCAGCCCCAGCATTTT
TRBV7-9	TRBJ1-1	NA	NA	CASSPRSRGMNTEAFF	TGTGCCAGCAGTCCCCGATCTAGGGGGATGAACACTGAAGCTTTCTTT
TRBV7-2	TRBJ2-7	NA	NA	CASSPSSALLMEQYF	TGTGCCAGCAGCCCGTCTAGCGCCCTTTTAATGGAGCAGTACTTC
TRBV28	TRBJ2-2	few	TRBD2	CASQNFMAGGAGELFF	TGTGCCAGTCAAAATTTTATGGCGGGAGGCGCCGGGGAGCTGTTTTTT
TRBV6-6	TRBJ2-7	many	TRBD1	CASSYSKGAGIHEQYF	TGTGCCAGCAGTTACTCGAAGGGGGCCGGCATCCACGAGCAGTACTTC
TRBV20-1	TRBJ2-7	many	NA	CSARDKASVYSYEQYF	TGCAGTGCTAGAGATAAAGCTAGCGTTTACTCCTACGAGCAGTACTTC
TRBV11-2	TRBJ2-1	NA	NA	CASNKREKGNEQFF	TGTGCCAGCAACAAGAGGGAGAAGGGCAATGAGCAGTTCTTC
TRBV5-4	TRBJ2-7	NA	NA	CASSFEEGRSNYEQYF	TGTGCCAGCAGCTTCGAGGAAGGGAGGTCGAACTACGAGCAGTACTTC
TRBV20-1	TRBJ2-3	many	NA	CSEGAPDTQYF	TGCAGTGAAGGGGCCCCAGATACGCAGTATTTT
TRBV20-1	TRBJ1-5	NA	NA	CSARDAGEPQHF	TGCAGTGCTAGAGACGCAGGCGAGCCCCAGCATTTT
TRBV28	TRBJ2-1	many	TRBD2	CASILSSGSLNEQFF	TGTGCCAGCATCCTCTCTAGCGGGAGTCTGAATGAGCAGTTCTTC
TRBV5-5	TRBJ2-3	NA	NA	CASSFGLEITSTDTQYF	TGTGCCAGCAGCTTCGGGTTGGAAATCACTAGCACAGATACGCAGTATTTT
TRBV28	TRBJ2-7	many	TRBD1	CASRDRGFRDNTYEQYF	TGTGCCAGCCGGGACAGGGGCTTCCGAGACAATACCTACGAGCAGTACTTC
TRBV19	TRBJ2-2	few	TRBD2	CASSILTLAGHTGELFF	TGTGCCAGTAGTATCCTCACGTTAGCGGGACACACCGGGGAGCTGTTTTTT
TRBV30	TRBJ1-1	many	NA	CAWSTGTLNTEAFF	TGTGCCTGGAGTACCGGGACATTGAACACTGAAGCTTTCTTT
TRBV28	TRBJ1-1	many	TRBD1	CASRPGDRGATEAFF	TGTGCCAGCAGACCTGGGGACAGGGGCGCCACTGAAGCTTTCTTT
TRBV7-9	TRBJ2-1	many	TRBD2	CASSLARLAGGGHEQFF	TGTGCCAGCAGCTTAGCTCGGCTAGCGGGAGGTGGCCATGAGCAGTTCTTC
TRBV7-3	TRBJ2-3	NA	NA	CASSSPTSDTQYF	TGTGCCAGCAGCTCCCCCACTTCAGATACGCAGTATTTT
TRBV5-1	TRBJ2-3	NA	NA	CASSLEARSWADTQYF	TGCGCCAGCAGCTTGGAAGCCAGATCTTGGGCAGATACGCAGTATTTT
TRBV19	TRBJ1-2	NA	NA	CASSIEGTFYGYTF	TGTGCCAGTAGTATAGAGGGTACCTTCTATGGCTACACCTTC
TRBV5-4	TRBJ1-6	few	NA	CASSLVGGENNSPLHF	TGTGCCAGCAGCTTGGTCGGGGGTGAAAATAATTCACCCCTCCACTTT
TRBV29-1	TRBJ2-1	many	NA	CSFRRTAYNEQFF	TGCAGCTTCCGTCGGACTGCGTACAATGAGCAGTTCTTC
TRBV7-3	TRBJ2-3	NA	NA	CASSASSSSTDTQYF	TGTGCCAGCAGCGCCTCTAGCAGTAGCACAGATACGCAGTATTTT
TRBV30	TRBJ1-1	many	NA	CAWSVRHRTEAFF	TGTGCCTGGAGTGTACGCCATCGAACTGAAGCTTTCTTT
TRBV27	TRBJ1-2	NA	NA	CASSLRSGLGGYTF	TGTGCCAGCAGTTTAAGATCGGGTCTAGGTGGCTACACCTTC
TRBV20-1	TRBJ2-3	NA	NA	CSVTSGDTGTQYF	TGCAGTGTAACTTCCGGCGATACGGGTACGCAGTATTTT
TRBV28	TRBJ2-5	many	TRBD2	CASRPPWGGMETQYF	TGTGCCAGCAGACCCCCTTGGGGGGGTATGGAGACCCAGTACTTC
TRBV10-3	TRBJ2-7	NA	TRBD1	CAITGQGTYEQYF	TGTGCCATCACTGGACAGGGAACCTACGAGCAGTACTTC
TRBV28	TRBJ1-3	many	NA	CASSLYGVLSGNTIYF	TGTGCCAGCAGTTTATACGGGGTCCTCTCTGGAAACACCATATATTTT
TRBV5-1	TRBJ2-7	NA	NA	CASSQGIRRQDVSYEQYF	TGCGCCAGCAGCCAGGGAATCCGCCGACAGGACGTATCCTACGAGCAGTACTTC
TRBV30	TRBJ2-1	NA	NA	CAWSDGLGGNEQFF	TGTGCCTGGAGTGATGGACTAGGGGGCAATGAGCAGTTCTTC
TRBV3-1	TRBJ1-2	many	NA	CASSQVVGSDYGYTF	TGTGCCAGCAGCCAAGTAGTCGGGTCTGACTATGGCTACACCTTC
TRBV4-3	TRBJ2-1	NA	TRBD2	CASSHSGRSEQFF	TGCGCCAGCAGCCACAGCGGGAGGTCTGAGCAGTTCTTC
TRBV9	TRBJ1-4	few	TRBD1	CASSVGGTGGKLFF	TGTGCCAGCAGCGTAGGGGGGACAGGGGGAAAACTGTTTTTT
TRBV10-3	TRBJ1-1	NA	NA	CAISEGEGTEAFF	TGTGCCATCAGTGAAGGGGAGGGCACTGAAGCTTTCTTT
TRBV3-1	TRBJ1-1	many	NA	CASSQAVGATEAFF	TGTGCCAGCAGCCAAGCTGTTGGTGCGACTGAAGCTTTCTTT
TRBV30	TRBJ1-2	NA	NA	CAWSRPGGRYGYTF	TGTGCCTGGAGCCGCCCCGGAGGTCGCTATGGCTACACCTTC
TRBV28	TRBJ1-1	many	NA	CASSLSQNTKAFF	TGTGCCAGCAGTTTATCACAGAACACTAAAGCTTTCTTT
TRBV20-1	TRBJ2-7	few	TRBD2	CSARGPRGLAGLDEQYF	TGCAGTGCTAGAGGGCCTCGGGGACTAGCGGGATTGGACGAGCAGTACTTC